This TCR beta chain is drawn from a study of cytomegalovirus exposure and HLA in healthy donors. The sample holds one count of this clone. This PCR relied on a set of 60 Vbeta primers and 13 Jbeta primers. Sequenced by immunoSEQ multiplex PCR; TCRdb stores in-frame clones only, minus some. The sample yields some 180,000 clones, roughly 80% seen once. After removal of 1 base from V and 8 bases from J, the junction contained 8 bases not matched to a gene. CDR3 size: 16 residues. CDR1 is SGHTA, CDR2 FQGNSA, per germline. V and J are TRBV7-2 and TRBJ1-4; 9 bases align to TRBD1. This receptor was taken from a male donor in good health and CMV-seronegative. Sample: PBMCs. This CDR3 is CASSLVGGQGGEKLFF. CDR3 DNA: TGTGCCAGCAGCTTAGTTGGGGGACAGGGTGGAGAAAAACTGTTTTTT.